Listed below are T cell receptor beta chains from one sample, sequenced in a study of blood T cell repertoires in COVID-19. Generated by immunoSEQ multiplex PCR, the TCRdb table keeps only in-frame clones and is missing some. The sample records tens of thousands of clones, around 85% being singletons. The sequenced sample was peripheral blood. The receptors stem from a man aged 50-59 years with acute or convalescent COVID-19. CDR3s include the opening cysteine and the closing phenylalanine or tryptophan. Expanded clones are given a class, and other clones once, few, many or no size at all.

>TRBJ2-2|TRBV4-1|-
CASTQAGRGRSNTGELFF
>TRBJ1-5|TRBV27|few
CASSPASGIQHF
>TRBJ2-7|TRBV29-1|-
CSVLLFFPGTGQYEQYF
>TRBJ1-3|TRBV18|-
CASSPPSQGGNTIYF
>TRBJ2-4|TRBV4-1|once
CASSQDMPGWNIQYF
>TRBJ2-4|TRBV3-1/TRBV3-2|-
CASSQVRHVRNIQYF
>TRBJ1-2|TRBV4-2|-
CASSQKGAEGADYGYTF
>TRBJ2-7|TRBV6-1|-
CASSEALFGANSYEQYF
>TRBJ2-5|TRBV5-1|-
CASSLVSGGAKETQYF
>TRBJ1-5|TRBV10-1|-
CASSDNRQPQHF
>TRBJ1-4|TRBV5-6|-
CASSPWGQGYEKLFF
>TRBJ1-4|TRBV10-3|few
CAIRDGTANEKLFF
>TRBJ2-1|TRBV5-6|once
CASSWGTSPSYNEQFF
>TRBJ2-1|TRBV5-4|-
CASYRGGASYNEQFF
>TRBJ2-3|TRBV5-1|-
CASSREMADTQYF
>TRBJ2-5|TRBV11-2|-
CASSFYVRGSETQYF
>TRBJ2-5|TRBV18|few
CASSPQQETQYF
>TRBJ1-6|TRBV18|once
CASSLDRGERPLHF
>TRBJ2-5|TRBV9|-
CASSGDRVRETQYF
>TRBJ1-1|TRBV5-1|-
CASSLVAGQGDTEAFF